This TCR beta chain was documented in a study of PD-1 blockade in classical Hodgkin lymphoma. Exposure to brentuximab vedotin varied, and each patient had relapsed following autologous stem cell transplantation. Reported best responses ranged across complete response, partial response or progressive disease. Clones were read by immunoSEQ multiplex PCR, and TCRdb kept only the in-frame ones, dropping some. Among roughly 11,000 clones listed, just under 85% were seen once. V lost 1 base, J lost 2 bases, and 10 bases lay in between. The CDR3 totals 14 residues. Germline V gives CDR1 SGHRS, CDR2 YFSETQ. Study observations and caveats: Newly diagnosed patients had diversity similar to the baseline diversity of complete responders.

With regard to this clone: What it recognizes is unknown.

The chain couples TRBV5-1 to TRBJ2-7; no reliable D call. The receptor was isolated from a human donor with classical Hodgkin lymphoma. This specimen consisted of peripheral blood mononuclear cells (PBMCs), obtained before the second cycle of nivolumab. In DNA form, the CDR3 reads TGCGCCAGCAGCTTGTTAGGGTTCCCCTACGAGCAGTACTTC. Amino acids: CASSLLGFPYEQYF. The full variable domain, its missing parts supplied by reference TRBV5-1 and TRBJ2-7, is KAGVTQTPRYLIKTRGQQVTLSCSPISGHRSVSWYQQTPGQGLQFLFEYFSETQRNKGNFPGRFSGRQFSNSRSEMNVSTLELGDSALYLCASSLLGFPYEQYFGPGTRLTVT.